This T cell receptor beta chain was identified during a study of T cell responses to AZD1222 COVID-19 vaccine. Sequenced by immunoSEQ multiplex PCR; TCRdb stores in-frame clones only, minus some. In the table there are more than 100,000 clones, around nine tenths of which are singletons. The ends lost 6 bases at V and 2 bases at J; junction bases unmatched: 8. The CDR3 has 15 amino acids. Germline assignment: CDR1 SGHRS and CDR2 YFSETQ. Source: peripheral blood, taken on day 0 of AZD1222 vaccination. The clonotype originates from an adult in good health. The rearrangement links TRBV5-1 to TRBJ2-3; TRBD2 aligns across 8 bases. The CDR3 DNA reads TGCGCCAGCAACACACTAGCGGCGAACACAGATACGCAGTATTTT. Amino acids: CASNTLAANTDTQYF.